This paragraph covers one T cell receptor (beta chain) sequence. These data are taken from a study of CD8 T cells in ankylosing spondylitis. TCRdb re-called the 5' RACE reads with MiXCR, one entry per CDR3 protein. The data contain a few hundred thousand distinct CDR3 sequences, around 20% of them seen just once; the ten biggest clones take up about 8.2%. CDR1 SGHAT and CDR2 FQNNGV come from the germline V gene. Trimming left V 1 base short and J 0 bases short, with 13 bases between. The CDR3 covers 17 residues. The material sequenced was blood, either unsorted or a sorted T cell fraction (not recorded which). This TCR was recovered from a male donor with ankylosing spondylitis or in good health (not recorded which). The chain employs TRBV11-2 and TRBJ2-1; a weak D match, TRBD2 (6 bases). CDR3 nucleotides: TGTGCCAGCAGCTTAGTGGAGGGGATACTCTCCTACAATGAGCAGTTCTTC. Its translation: CASSLVEGILSYNEQFF.